Detailed here is one T cell receptor beta chain. Its antigen is unknown. This entry is derived from a study of T cells in localized non-small cell lung cancer. CDR1 SGDLS and CDR2 YYNGEE come from the germline V gene. Between the trimmed V and J ends, which lost 0 bases and 0 bases, there was a span of 11 bases. CDR3 length: 16 residues. Notes on the study in general: Uninvolved adjacent lung had higher T cell clonality than tumor and all other tissues. In adjacent lung appeared a median about 58 of the top 100 tumor clones. It remains possible that heterogeneity exists, since only one tumor region was sequenced.

Some clones are missing from TCRdb's copy, which holds only in-frame ones; the method was immunoSEQ multiplex PCR. The sample yields some 27,000 clones, over 85% seen once. The chain links TRBV9 to TRBJ2-3; possibly TRBD2 for D (6 bases). This clonotype was sampled from a woman aged 18-55 years with stage I lung adenocarcinoma. The input for sequencing was peripheral blood, taken before any cancer treatment. This chain's CDR3 is CASSVGAGTSTDTQYF. DNA of the CDR3: TGTGCCAGCAGCGTAGGAGCAGGGACTAGCACAGATACGCAGTATTTT.